The rows below give T cell receptor beta chains drawn from one sample of a study of blood T cell repertoires in COVID-19. TCRdb's copy holds only in-frame clones and misses some; the assay was immunoSEQ multiplex PCR. The sample records roughly 78,000 clones, about 85% being singletons. The sequenced sample was peripheral blood. The origin of the receptors is a man aged 50-60 years with COVID-19, enrolled during active disease. The CDR3 runs from the conserved cysteine through the conserved F or W. D genes are given only for firm matches. Clone size is shown for a subset of rows, as once, few, many or a class of expanded clone.

J gene,clone size,D gene,V gene,CDR3 protein,CDR3 DNA
TRBJ1-2,-,TRBD1,TRBV6-2/TRBV6-3,CASSPPPDRLYGYTF,TGTGCCAGCAGTCCCCCCCCGGACAGGCTCTATGGCTACACCTTC
TRBJ2-1,-,TRBD2,TRBV4-2,CASSQGTSGRAYQGEQFF,TGTGCCAGCAGCCAAGGGACTAGCGGGAGGGCCTATCAGGGTGAGCAGTTCTTC
TRBJ2-7,-,TRBD2,TRBV28,CASSRSGATYEQYF,TGTGCCAGCAGCCGTAGCGGGGCCACTTACGAGCAGTACTTC
TRBJ2-1,once,-,TRBV28,CASSLIRGSYNEQFF,TGTGCCAGCAGTTTAATTCGGGGATCCTACAATGAGCAGTTCTTC
TRBJ2-6,-,-,TRBV5-8,CASSPWRAKLTSGANVLTF,TGTGCCAGCAGCCCCTGGAGGGCAAAGTTAACCTCTGGGGCCAACGTCCTGACTTTC
TRBJ2-3,-,TRBD2,TRBV10-2,CASRLAGLTDTQYF,TGCGCCAGCCGGCTAGCGGGACTCACAGATACGCAGTATTTT
TRBJ2-3,-,-,TRBV5-1,CASSLAATSTDTQYF,TGCGCCAGCAGCTTGGCCGCAACTAGCACAGATACGCAGTATTTT
TRBJ2-5,once,TRBD2,TRBV10-2,CASRAGEETQYF,TGCGCCAGCAGAGCGGGAGAAGAGACCCAGTACTTC
TRBJ1-1,-,-,TRBV20-1,CSASKGRGGTEAFF,TGCAGTGCTAGTAAGGGGAGGGGGGGCACTGAAGCTTTCTTT
TRBJ2-3,-,TRBD2,TRBV30,CACSRVSGRAGTQYF,TGTGCCTGTTCAAGGGTTAGCGGGAGGGCTGGTACGCAGTATTTT
TRBJ2-3,-,TRBD2,TRBV25-1,CASSYASGSVDTQYF,TGTGCCAGCAGTTACGCTAGCGGGAGTGTAGATACGCAGTATTTT
TRBJ2-6,-,-,TRBV27,CASSLSMQGRWTVSGANVLTF,TGTGCCAGCAGTTTATCTATGCAGGGAAGGTGGACGGTCTCTGGGGCCAACGTCCTGACTTTC
TRBJ2-3,few,-,TRBV12-3/TRBV12-4,CASSGGGTDTQYF,TGTGCCAGCAGTGGGGGCGGCACAGATACGCAGTATTTT
TRBJ2-1,-,TRBD2,TRBV19,CASSGVGGGYDEQFF,TGTGCCAGTAGTGGGGTCGGGGGGGGCTACGATGAGCAGTTCTTC
TRBJ1-5,-,TRBD1,TRBV5-1,CASLRDREIDNQPQHF,TGCGCCAGCCTCCGGGACAGGGAAATCGACAATCAGCCCCAGCATTTT
TRBJ2-5,-,TRBD2,TRBV27,CASAGLAQETQYF,TGTGCCAGCGCAGGACTAGCCCAAGAGACCCAGTACTTC
TRBJ2-3,once,TRBD2,TRBV6-2/TRBV6-3,CASSSGLAGGADTQYF,TGTGCCAGCAGCTCAGGACTAGCGGGAGGGGCAGATACGCAGTATTTT
TRBJ1-1,-,-,TRBV7-9,CASSLTTNTEAFF,TGTGCCAGCAGCTTAACAACGAACACTGAAGCTTTCTTT
TRBJ2-7,few,-,TRBV29-1,CSVEGSGYEQYF,TGCAGCGTTGAGGGCAGCGGATACGAGCAGTACTTC
TRBJ2-7,few,-,TRBV7-6,CASTVSQGYEQYF,TGTGCCAGCACCGTCAGTCAGGGCTACGAGCAGTACTTC
TRBJ1-1,few,-,TRBV4-1,CASSLEAGVYGAEAFF,TGCGCCAGCAGCCTAGAAGCGGGTGTTTATGGGGCTGAAGCTTTCTTT
TRBJ1-5,-,-,TRBV28,CASYTRGSNQPQHF,TGTGCCAGCTACACAAGGGGGAGCAATCAGCCCCAGCATTTT
TRBJ2-1,-,TRBD2,TRBV7-6,CASSLGLAGGQGQFF,TGTGCCAGCAGCTTGGGTCTAGCGGGAGGCCAGGGGCAGTTCTTC
TRBJ2-5,-,-,TRBV25-1,CASSVVGGSETQYF,TGTGCCAGCAGTGTCGTGGGGGGATCAGAGACCCAGTACTTC
TRBJ2-1,-,-,TRBV29-1,CSVPGSSYNEQFF,TGCAGCGTCCCGGGAAGTTCCTACAATGAGCAGTTCTTC
TRBJ2-7,-,TRBD2,TRBV28,CASSPGGGIVYEQYF,TGTGCCAGCAGTCCCGGGGGGGGTATTGTCTACGAGCAGTACTTC
TRBJ2-2,-,-,TRBV4-1,CASRHGGGSLTGELFF,TGCGCCAGCAGGCATGGGGGCGGCAGTCTTACCGGGGAGCTGTTTTTT
TRBJ2-2,-,-,TRBV5-1,CASSFWGQNTGELFF,TGCGCCAGCAGCTTCTGGGGACAGAACACCGGGGAGCTGTTTTTT
TRBJ2-1,-,TRBD2,TRBV27,CASSLGLAGGNEQFF,TGTGCCAGCAGCTTGGGACTAGCGGGAGGCAATGAGCAGTTCTTC
TRBJ1-1,-,-,TRBV7-9,CASRSTVNTEAFF,TGTGCCAGCAGGTCAACAGTTAACACTGAAGCTTTCTTT
TRBJ2-1,-,-,TRBV15,CATSEPRKNEQFF,TGTGCCACGTCCGAACCGCGGAAGAATGAGCAGTTCTTC
TRBJ2-2,once,-,TRBV11-3,CASSLEAGTGELFF,TGTGCCAGCAGCTTAGAGGCGGGGACCGGGGAGCTGTTTTTT
TRBJ2-5,-,-,TRBV6-6,CASVAGQETQYF,TGTGCCAGCGTTGCGGGCCAAGAGACCCAGTACTTC
TRBJ1-1,-,-,TRBV7-9,CASSLGLSTEAFF,TGTGCCAGCAGCTTAGGCCTGAGCACTGAAGCTTTCTTT
TRBJ2-2,-,-,TRBV6-4,CASSDQPGQTGELFF,TGTGCCAGCAGTGACCAACCGGGACAAACCGGGGAGCTGTTTTTT
TRBJ1-2,-,-,TRBV27,CASSLRFDSLNYGYTF,TGTGCCAGCAGTTTACGGTTCGACAGCCTTAACTATGGCTACACCTTC
TRBJ1-2,-,-,TRBV4-1,CASSQDSGNGYTF,TGCGCCAGCAGCCAAGATAGCGGGAATGGCTACACCTTC
TRBJ1-5,many,-,TRBV7-2,CASSFGDPRQPQHF,TGTGCCAGCAGCTTTGGAGACCCCCGCCAGCCCCAGCATTTT
TRBJ1-6,-,-,TRBV6-5,CASTPTGNSPLHF,TGTGCCAGCACCCCGACGGGAAATTCACCCCTCCACTTT
TRBJ1-5,-,TRBD1,TRBV6-1,CASSGGNRQGSGNQPQHF,TGTGCCAGCAGTGGGGGGAACCGACAGGGTAGCGGCAATCAGCCCCAGCATTTT
TRBJ2-7,-,TRBD1,TRBV27,CASSKSRGKGYEQYF,TGTGCCAGCAGTAAAAGCAGGGGGAAAGGCTACGAGCAGTACTTC
TRBJ2-5,-,TRBD2,TRBV5-1,CASSLAGGVAETQYF,TGCGCCAGCAGCTTGGCCGGGGGGGTAGCAGAGACCCAGTACTTC
TRBJ2-2,many,TRBD2,TRBV6-4,CASSVAGGTGELFF,TGTGCCAGCAGTGTAGCGGGAGGTACCGGGGAGCTGTTTTTT
TRBJ2-1,-,TRBD1,TRBV24-1,CATSDRAGGVVDEQFF,TGTGCCACCAGTGATCGGGCAGGGGGTGTGGTTGATGAGCAGTTCTTC
TRBJ2-1,-,-,TRBV11-3,CASSSGNDNEQFF,TGTGCCAGCAGTTCCGGGAACGACAATGAGCAGTTCTTC
TRBJ2-7,-,-,TRBV15,CATSRGGARALEQYF,TGTGCCACCAGCAGAGGGGGCGCTAGGGCGCTCGAGCAGTACTTC
TRBJ1-1,-,-,TRBV30,CAWRGRGGMNTEAFF,TGTGCCTGGAGGGGTCGGGGAGGCATGAACACTGAAGCTTTCTTT
TRBJ2-1,-,TRBD2,TRBV18,CASSDRSGRDFYNEQFF,TGTGCCAGCTCAGACCGTAGCGGGAGGGATTTCTACAATGAGCAGTTCTTC
TRBJ1-1,once,-,TRBV30,CAWGLSPAEAFF,TGTGCCTGGGGGCTGTCGCCGGCTGAAGCTTTCTTT
TRBJ1-6,-,-,TRBV11-2,CASSLSAQNSPLHF,TGTGCCAGCAGCTTAAGTGCCCAGAATTCACCCCTCCACTTT
TRBJ1-2,-,TRBD1,TRBV6-5,CASSYSWTGGDGYTF,TGTGCCAGCAGTTACTCTTGGACAGGGGGCGATGGCTACACCTTC
TRBJ2-5,-,TRBD1,TRBV28,CASSLQTGGAETQYF,TGTGCCAGCAGTTTACAGACAGGGGGCGCAGAGACCCAGTACTTC
TRBJ2-5,-,TRBD2,TRBV5-6,CASSSGTIQETQYF,TGTGCCAGCAGCTCCGGGACTATACAAGAGACCCAGTACTTC
TRBJ2-1,-,-,TRBV28,CASKTGVLNEQFF,TGTGCCAGCAAAACCGGAGTTCTAAATGAGCAGTTCTTC